This T cell receptor beta chain is from a study of T cell repertoires in cytomegalovirus infection. Turning to the study itself: It can be stated that public TCR beta signatures indicated CMV infection as well as a matching HLA type.

TCRdb used MiXCR to reprocess the reads, holding one entry per CDR3 protein. The sample contains around 340,000 distinct CDR3 sequences, 29% of which appear only once. Germline V CDR1 and CDR2: MNHNY, SVGAGI (reference sequence). The V gene lost 6 bases and the J gene lost 5 bases, with 20 bases spanning the gap. This CDR3 contains 16 residues. As regards this clonotype: Its antigen is undetermined.

The chain uses TRBV6-6 and TRBJ1-3, with D maybe TRBD1 (6 bases). The sequences come from cultured PBMCs, collected from culture after CMV antigen stimulation. The source of this sequence is a human donor in good health (CMV status not recorded). Some clones in this sample may be carry-over from other donors' samples. The CDR3 loop is CASRAQQGTRRNTIYF. CDR3 nucleotides: TGTGCCAGCAGAGCGCAACAGGGTACGCGGCGAAACACCATATATTTT.